The 27 T cell receptor beta chains in this list originate from one sample, sequenced in a study of blood T cell repertoires in COVID-19. Libraries were prepared by immunoSEQ multiplex PCR; TCRdb keeps only in-frame clonotypes and omits some of them. The sample holds 150,000 to 200,000 clones; 65% to 90% are singletons and the top ten take 4% to 6.5%. Sequencing was performed on PBMCs or T cells enriched from blood (not recorded which). Receptor source: an older woman with acute COVID-19.

The chain employs TRBV4-3 and TRBJ2-2; TRBD2 is a possible D gene (5 bases). Trimming took off 1 base at V and 6 bases at J, with 15 bases between the two ends. This CDR3 region has 16 residues. Looked up from germline, CDR1 is LGHNA and CDR2 is YSLEER. The CDR3 is CASSQVEARVPGELFF. The CDR3 DNA is TGCGCCAGCAGCCAAGTGGAGGCTAGAGTCCCCGGGGAGCTGTTTTTT.

The chain is built from TRBV5-1 and TRBJ2-5; TRBD1 matches at 12 bases. V was clipped by 0 bases and J by 5 bases; unmatched bases: 5. This CDR3 is 16 amino acids long. CDR1 is SGHRS, CDR2 YFSETQ, per germline. The CDR3, as DNA: TGCGCCAGCAGCTTGGAGGGACAGGGGGCCGGTGAGACCCAGTACTTC. Residues: CASSLEGQGAGETQYF.

The chain recombines TRBV18 with TRBJ1-1; D is uncertain. This CDR3 contains 13 residues. The germline CDR1 and CDR2 sequences are KGHSH and LQKENI. Trimming took off 4 bases at V and 3 bases at J, with 9 bases between the two ends. CDR3 in amino acids: CASSRNRDTEAFF. DNA for the CDR3: TGTGCCAGCTCACGGAACAGAGACACTGAAGCTTTCTTT.

The J gene is TRBJ1-2, the V gene TRBV12-3 or TRBV12-4; D gene ambiguous. Trimming took 7 bases from V and 8 from J, leaving 17 bases between them. The CDR3 covers 13 residues. The CDR3 loop reads CASTLPPGKGYTF. The CDR3 DNA follows: TGTGCCAGCACCCTCCCCCCGGGGAAAGGCTACACCTTC.

The J gene is TRBJ1-5, the V gene TRBV18, with D tentatively TRBD1 (5 bases). V gave up 3 bases and J gave up 7 bases, with 16 bases separating them. This CDR3 spans 15 amino acids. Germline CDR1 reads KGHSH; CDR2 reads LQKENI. Here the CDR3 reads CASSPSAGRRQPQHF. In DNA form, the CDR3 reads TGTGCCAGCTCACCGTCAGCGGGGCGACGGCAGCCCCAGCATTTT. Drawing the rest from reference TRBV18 and TRBJ1-5, the complete variable domain is NAGVMQNPRHLVRRRGQEARLRCSPMKGHSHVYWYRQLPEEGLKFMVYLQKENIIDESGMPKERFSAEFPKEGPSILRIQQVVRGDSAAYFCASSPSAGRRQPQHFGDGTRLSIL.

This clone was detected once. The V gene is TRBV11-2, the J gene TRBJ2-5; D is unclear. CDR3 length: 11 amino acids. The germline gives CDR1 SGHAT, CDR2 FQNNGV. Trimming pared 6 bases from V and 4 bases from J, leaving 6 bases between. This chain's CDR3 is CASRQIETQYF. The CDR3 DNA reads as TGTGCCAGCAGACAAATAGAGACCCAGTACTTC. Drawing the rest from reference TRBV11-2 and TRBJ2-5, the complete variable domain is EAGVAQSPRYKIIEKRQSVAFWCNPISGHATLYWYQQILGQGPKLLIQFQNNGVVDDSQLPKDRFSAERLKGVDSTLKIQPAKLEDSAVYLCASRQIETQYFGPGTRLLVL.

This clone was seen more than once but under ten times. A much larger clone lies a single base off, so this may be a read error. This chain connects TRBV28 to TRBJ1-5; the D is unclear. This CDR3 has 13 amino acids. Trimming removed 6 bases from V and 0 bases from J, with 6 bases in between. Germline-derived CDR1 and CDR2 are MDHEN and SYDVKM. This chain's CDR3 is CASRLYSNQPQHF. In DNA, the CDR3 is TGTGCCAGCAGACTATATAGCAATCAGCCCCAGCATTTT.

J is TRBJ2-7 and V is TRBV18; 8 nucleotides align to TRBD1. J lost 5 bases, V lost 6 bases, and 6 bases had no gene match. CDR3 length: 13 residues. From germline, CDR1 is KGHSH and CDR2 LQKENI. DNA of the CDR3: TGTGCCAGCTCTCCGGACAGGGAACACGAGCAGTACGTC. Its translation is CASSPDREHEQYV.

The chain couples TRBV9 to TRBJ2-2; tentative D call: TRBD1 (5 bases). Germline V gene lookup returns CDR1 SGDLS and CDR2 YYNGEE. This CDR3 has 12 amino acids. V dropped 4 bases and J dropped 7 bases, with 8 bases sitting between them. The CDR3 region has the DNA TGTGCCAGCAGCCCTCAGGGCGGGGAGCTGTTTTTT. Translated, it gives CASSPQGGELFF. Filled out from reference TRBV9 and TRBJ2-2, the complete variable domain reads DSGVTQTPKHLITATGQRVTLRCSPRSGDLSVYWYQQSLDQGLQFLIQYYNGEERAKGNILERFSAQQFPDLHSELNLSSLELGDSALYFCASSPQGGELFFGEGSRLTVL.

The genes are TRBV9 and TRBJ2-3, with 7 positions matching TRBD1. CDR1 and CDR2 (germline): SGDLS, YYNGEE. V dropped 4 bases and J dropped 0; count of bases not matched to a gene: 5. This CDR3 contains 15 residues. The CDR3 region is CASSTQDRSTDTQYF. The CDR3 DNA follows: TGTGCCAGCAGCACCCAGGACAGGAGCACAGATACGCAGTATTTT.

The chain carries TRBV10-3 and TRBJ2-5; tentatively, D is TRBD2 (6 bases). The CDR3 length is 14 residues. Germline-derived CDR1 and CDR2 are ENHRY and SYGVKD. V lost 11 bases to trimming and J lost 5 bases, with 21 bases between them. CDR3 nucleotide sequence: TGTGCCGCCCGCGCCACGACTAGTGAGGAGACCCAGTACTTC. Its protein product is CAARATTSEETQYF.

This sequence joins TRBV3-1 (or the pseudogene TRBV3-2) and TRBJ2-7; 9 nucleotides line up with TRBD1. The CDR3 is 17 residues long. The V gene's germline CDR1 is LGHDT and CDR2 YNNKEL (reference sequence). Germline trimming cut 0 bases from V and 3 bases from J; bases unmatched to any gene: 9. CDR3 region: CASSQDSDRGGIYEQYV. The DNA of the CDR3 is TGTGCCAGCAGCCAAGATTCGGACAGGGGAGGGATCTACGAGCAGTACGTC.

CDR3 region: CASSLDSSYGYTF. Written as DNA, the CDR3 is TGTGCCAGCAGTTTGGACAGCTCCTATGGCTACACCTTC. This rearrangement joins TRBV7-9 to TRBJ1-2, with D perhaps matching TRBD1 (6 bases). The CDR3 sequence is 13 residues long. Trimming left V 6 bases short and J 4 bases short, with 12 bases between. The germline gives CDR1 SEHNR, CDR2 FQNEAQ (reference sequence). Full variable domain (missing parts from reference TRBV7-9 and TRBJ1-2): DTGVSQNPRHKITKRGQNVTFRCDPISEHNRLYWYRQTLGQGPEFLTYFQNEAQLEKSRLLSDRFSAERPKGSFSTLEIQRTEQGDSAMYLCASSLDSSYGYTFGSGTRLTVV.

V and J are TRBV6-5 and TRBJ1-1; D is possibly TRBD1 (6 bases). The germline V gene has CDR1 MNHEY and CDR2 SVGAGI. CDR3 length: 14 residues. Trimming took off 8 bases at V and 1 base at J, with 14 bases between the two ends. Written as DNA, the CDR3 is TGTGCCAGCTTTTACCGGGACAAGAACACTGAAGCTTTCTTT. As protein: CASFYRDKNTEAFF.

J is TRBJ2-1 and V is TRBV2, with D tentatively TRBD1 (5 bases). The germline V and J ends were trimmed by 5 bases and 9 bases, with 14 bases remaining between them. From germline, CDR1 is SNHLY and CDR2 FYNNEI. This CDR3 has 13 residues. CDR3 amino acids: CASSSTGSAEQFF. The CDR3 bases are TGTGCCAGCAGTTCTACAGGTTCCGCTGAGCAGTTCTTC.

The chain has TRBV10-3 and TRBJ2-2; 10 bases agree with TRBD1. Unmatched junction bases numbered 3, after V lost 6 bases and J lost 5 bases. CDR1 is ENHRY and CDR2 is SYGVKD in the germline V gene. The CDR3 is 14 residues long. The CDR3 DNA sequence: TGTGCCATCAGACAGGGACAGGGGACCGGGGAGCTGTTTTTT. As protein: CAIRQGQGTGELFF.

The V and J genes are TRBV6-1 and TRBJ1-2; perhaps TRBD1 as D (6 bases). In germline, CDR1 is MNHNS, CDR2 SASEGT. Trimming took off 1 base at V and 4 bases at J, with 16 bases between the two ends. This CDR3 has 16 amino acids. CDR3 nucleotides: TGTGCCAGCAGTGAAGGAGTTGGGCTAGGGGGCTATGGCTACACCTTC. As protein: CASSEGVGLGGYGYTF.

The rearrangement joins TRBV4-2 to TRBJ2-7; D possibly corresponds to TRBD2 (6 bases). V was pared by 1 base and J by 6 bases, with 22 bases between. The CDR3 runs to 17 residues. Germline V CDR1 and CDR2: LGHNA, YNFKEQ. This chain's CDR3 is CASSQARSLGIAVEQYF. As DNA, the CDR3 is TGTGCCAGCAGCCAAGCCCGTTCCCTGGGGATAGCGGTCGAGCAGTACTTC.

Regarding this clone: Given the absence of the conserved phenylalanine or tryptophan at the CDR3 end, a read error is likely. No DNA is shown, since the ends of the CDR3 on it are uncertain; the CDR3 is the one TCRdb lists. The chain couples TRBV21-1 to TRBJ2-4; the table calls TRBD2, which could not be checked here. TRBV21-1 is a pseudogene. The CDR3 is made up of 12 amino acids, end residues included. The CDR3 reads CASPSGAGLAAH.

This clone was observed a handful of times. V and J are TRBV29-1 and TRBJ2-5; tentative D call: TRBD2 (6 bases). Germline CDR1 SQVTM, CDR2 ANQGSEA. The CDR3 runs to 12 residues. V was shortened by 5 bases and J by 2 bases, with 9 bases between the two germline ends. CDR3 amino acids: CSVLGLQETQYF. For the CDR3, the DNA is TGCAGCGTTTTGGGACTGCAAGAGACCCAGTACTTC.

V is TRBV18 and J is TRBJ1-6; perhaps TRBD1 as D (5 bases). The germline CDR1 and CDR2 sequences are KGHSH and LQKENI. The CDR3 is 16 residues long. The V and J ends lost 3 bases and 8 bases respectively, with 17 bases between them. CDR3 sequence: CASSPREDSGDSPLHF. The CDR3 DNA reads as TGTGCCAGCTCACCCAGAGAAGACAGCGGGGATTCACCCCTCCACTTT.

This clone has at least ten counts. The chain couples TRBV5-1 to TRBJ2-2; TRBD1 matches 7 bases. The CDR3 sequence is 16 residues long. From germline, CDR1 is SGHRS and CDR2 YFSETQ. V gave up 4 bases and J gave up 0 bases; unmatched junction bases: 6. CDR3 sequence reads: CASSAGQVANTGELFF. The CDR3 DNA reads as TGCGCCAGCAGCGCCGGACAGGTGGCGAACACCGGGGAGCTGTTTTTT.

This clone was seen many times. CDR3 coding DNA: TGTGCCAGCAGGCTACTAGCGGGCACAGATACGCAGTATTTT. As protein: CASRLLAGTDTQYF. The chain carries TRBV5-8 and TRBJ2-3; TRBD2 matches at 8 bases. V gave up 5 bases and J gave up 1 base; unmatched junction bases: 3. Germline lookup yields CDR1 SGHTS and CDR2 YDEGEE. The CDR3 is 14 residues long.

The chain links TRBV7-8 to TRBJ1-5; 8 bases fit TRBD1. The CDR3 is made up of 17 amino acids. Germline values: CDR1 SGHVS, CDR2 FQNEAQ. Losses at the gene ends were 5 bases for V and 6 bases for J; bases not matched to a gene: 15. DNA of the CDR3: TGTGCCAGCAGCCTCGAGAGGGTCGGACAGGGTCCTCAGCCCCAGCATTTT. Encoded protein: CASSLERVGQGPQPQHF. Combining the CDR3 with reference TRBV7-8 and TRBJ1-5 gives the whole variable domain GAGVSQSPRYKVAKRGQDVALRCDPISGHVSLFWYQQALGQGPEFLTYFQNEAQLDKSGLPSDRFFAERPEGSVSTLKIQRTQQEDSAVYLCASSLERVGQGPQPQHFGDGTRLSIL.

V is TRBV4-3 and J is TRBJ2-1; 16 bases fit TRBD2. The V segment lost 4 bases and the J segment 3 bases; nucleotides outside the gene matches: 12. This CDR3 is built from 20 residues. Germline V gene lookup returns CDR1 LGHNA and CDR2 YSLEER. This chain's CDR3 is CASSLDQGLAGGRNYNEQFF. In DNA, the CDR3 is TGCGCCAGCAGCCTGGACCAGGGACTAGCGGGGGGGCGAAACTACAATGAGCAGTTCTTC.

This chain connects TRBV14 to TRBJ2-1; D is possibly TRBD2 (5 bases). Deletions cut 1 base from V and 7 bases from J, with 8 bases between. The germline V gene encodes CDR1 SGHDN and CDR2 FVKESK. The CDR3 spans 13 residues. The CDR3 here is CASSQGTGNEQFF. The DNA of the CDR3 is TGTGCCAGCAGCCAAGGGACGGGGAATGAGCAGTTCTTC.

This clone was observed a few times. This sequence joins TRBV11-2 and TRBJ1-4; TRBD1 aligns across 9 bases. J lost 5 bases, V lost 7 bases, and 11 bases had no gene match. The CDR3 is made up of 16 amino acids. CDR1 and CDR2 from the germline V gene are SGHAT and FQNNGV. The CDR3 bases are TGTGCCAGCAACTTCGGGGGCACAGGGGGCAATGAAAAACTGTTTTTT. Protein sequence: CASNFGGTGGNEKLFF.